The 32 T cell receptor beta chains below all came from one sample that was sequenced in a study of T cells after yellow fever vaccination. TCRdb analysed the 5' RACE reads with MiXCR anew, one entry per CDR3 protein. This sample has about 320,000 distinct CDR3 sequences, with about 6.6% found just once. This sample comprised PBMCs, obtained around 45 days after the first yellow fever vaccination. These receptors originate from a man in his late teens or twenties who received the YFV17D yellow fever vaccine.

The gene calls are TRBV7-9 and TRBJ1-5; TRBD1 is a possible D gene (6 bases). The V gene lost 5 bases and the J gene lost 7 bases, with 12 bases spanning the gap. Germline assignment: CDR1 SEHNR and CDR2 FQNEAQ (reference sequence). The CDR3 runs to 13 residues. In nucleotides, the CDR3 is TGTGCCAGCAGCGTAGGACAGTCGCAGCCCCAGCATTTT. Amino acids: CASSVGQSQPQHF.

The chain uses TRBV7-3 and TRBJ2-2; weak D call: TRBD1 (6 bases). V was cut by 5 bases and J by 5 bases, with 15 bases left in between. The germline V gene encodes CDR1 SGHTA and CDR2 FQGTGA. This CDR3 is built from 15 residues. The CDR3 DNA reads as TGTGCCAGCAGCCAGGGGCACCGGGGAACCGGGGAGCTGTTTTTT. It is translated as CASSQGHRGTGELFF.

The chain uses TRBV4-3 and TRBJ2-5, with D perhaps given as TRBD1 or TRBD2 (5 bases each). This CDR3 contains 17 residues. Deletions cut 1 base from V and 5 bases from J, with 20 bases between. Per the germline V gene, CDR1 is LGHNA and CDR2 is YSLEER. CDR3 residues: CASSQGRGGPPGETQYF. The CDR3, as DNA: TGCGCCAGCAGCCAAGGTCGTGGGGGACCCCCAGGGGAGACCCAGTACTTC.

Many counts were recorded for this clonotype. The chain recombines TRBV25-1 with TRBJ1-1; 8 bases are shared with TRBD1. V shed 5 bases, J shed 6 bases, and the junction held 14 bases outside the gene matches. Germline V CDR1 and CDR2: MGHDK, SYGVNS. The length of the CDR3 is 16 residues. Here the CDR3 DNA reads TGTGCCAGCAGTCCCGGACTCGGACAGGGATCCGCTGAAGCTTTCTTT. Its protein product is CASSPGLGQGSAEAFF.

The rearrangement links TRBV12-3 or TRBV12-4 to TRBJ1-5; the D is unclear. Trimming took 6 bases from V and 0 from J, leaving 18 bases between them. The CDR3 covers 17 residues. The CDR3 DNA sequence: TGTGCCAGCAGGAATAAAAGCCCCGAAGATAGCAATCAGCCCCAGCATTTT. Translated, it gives CASRNKSPEDSNQPQHF.

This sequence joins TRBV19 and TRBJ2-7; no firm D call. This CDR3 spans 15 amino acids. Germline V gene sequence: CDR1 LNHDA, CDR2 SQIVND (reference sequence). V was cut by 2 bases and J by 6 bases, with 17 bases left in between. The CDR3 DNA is TGTGCCAGTAGTATACCCAGGCCGCTAAAGTGCGAGCAGTACGTC. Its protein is CASSIPRPLKCEQYV.

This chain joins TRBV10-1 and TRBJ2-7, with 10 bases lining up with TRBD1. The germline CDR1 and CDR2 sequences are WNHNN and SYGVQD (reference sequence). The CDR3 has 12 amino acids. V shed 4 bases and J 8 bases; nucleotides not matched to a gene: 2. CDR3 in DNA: TGCGCCAGCAGTGGGGACAGGGGAAAGCAGTACTTC. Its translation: CASSGDRGKQYF.

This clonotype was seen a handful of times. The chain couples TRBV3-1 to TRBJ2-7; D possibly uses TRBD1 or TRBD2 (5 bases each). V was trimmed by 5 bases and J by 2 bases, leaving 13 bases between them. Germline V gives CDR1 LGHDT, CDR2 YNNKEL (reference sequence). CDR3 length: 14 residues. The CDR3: CASSFRDGPYEQYF. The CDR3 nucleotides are TGTGCCAGCAGCTTCCGGGACGGACCCTACGAGCAGTACTTC.

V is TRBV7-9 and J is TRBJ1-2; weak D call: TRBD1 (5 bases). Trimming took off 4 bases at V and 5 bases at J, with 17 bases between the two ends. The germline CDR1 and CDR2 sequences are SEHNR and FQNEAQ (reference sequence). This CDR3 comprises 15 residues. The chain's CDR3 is CASSSRQNHYYGYTF. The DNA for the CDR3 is TGTGCCAGCAGCTCCCGACAGAACCACTATTATGGCTACACCTTC. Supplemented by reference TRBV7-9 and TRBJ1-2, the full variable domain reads DTGVSQNPRHKITKRGQNVTFRCDPISEHNRLYWYRQTLGQGPEFLTYFQNEAQLEKSRLLSDRFSAERPKGSFSTLEIQRTEQGDSAMYLCASSSRQNHYYGYTFGSGTRLTVV.

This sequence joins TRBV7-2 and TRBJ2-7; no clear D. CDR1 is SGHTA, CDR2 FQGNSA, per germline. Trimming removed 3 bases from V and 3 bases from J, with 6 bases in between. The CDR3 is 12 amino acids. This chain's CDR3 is CASSFGFYEQYF. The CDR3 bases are TGTGCCAGCAGCTTTGGATTCTACGAGCAGTACTTC.

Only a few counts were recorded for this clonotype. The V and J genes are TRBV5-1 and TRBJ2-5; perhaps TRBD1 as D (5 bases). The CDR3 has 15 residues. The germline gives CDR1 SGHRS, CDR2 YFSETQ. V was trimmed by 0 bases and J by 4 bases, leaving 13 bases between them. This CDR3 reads CASSLEWPRAETQYF. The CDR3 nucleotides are TGCGCCAGCAGCTTGGAATGGCCCAGGGCAGAGACCCAGTACTTC.

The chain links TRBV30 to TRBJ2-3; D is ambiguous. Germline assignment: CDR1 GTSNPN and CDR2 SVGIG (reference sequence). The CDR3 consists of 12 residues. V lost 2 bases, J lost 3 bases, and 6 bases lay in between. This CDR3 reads CAWSPTTDTQYF. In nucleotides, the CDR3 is TGTGCCTGGAGTCCTACTACAGATACGCAGTATTTT.

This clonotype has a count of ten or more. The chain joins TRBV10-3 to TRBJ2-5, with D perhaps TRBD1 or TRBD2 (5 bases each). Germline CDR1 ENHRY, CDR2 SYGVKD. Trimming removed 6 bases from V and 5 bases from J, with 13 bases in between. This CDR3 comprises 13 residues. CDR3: CAIRLQEAETQYF. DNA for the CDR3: TGTGCCATCAGGCTACAGGAGGCTGAGACCCAGTACTTC.

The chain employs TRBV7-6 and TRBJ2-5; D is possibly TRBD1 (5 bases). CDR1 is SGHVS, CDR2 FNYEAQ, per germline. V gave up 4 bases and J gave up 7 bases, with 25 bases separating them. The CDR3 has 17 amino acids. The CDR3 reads CASSSLIGIGRQGTQYF. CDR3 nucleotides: TGTGCCAGCAGCTCTCTTATAGGGATAGGCCGGCAGGGGACCCAGTACTTC.

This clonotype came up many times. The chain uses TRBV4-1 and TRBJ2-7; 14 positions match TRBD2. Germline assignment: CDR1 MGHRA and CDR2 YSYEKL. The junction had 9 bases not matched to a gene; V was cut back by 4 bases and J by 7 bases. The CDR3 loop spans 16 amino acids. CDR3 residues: CASSLSPGLAGDEQYV. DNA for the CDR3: TGCGCCAGCAGCCTCTCTCCGGGACTAGCGGGGGATGAGCAGTACGTC.

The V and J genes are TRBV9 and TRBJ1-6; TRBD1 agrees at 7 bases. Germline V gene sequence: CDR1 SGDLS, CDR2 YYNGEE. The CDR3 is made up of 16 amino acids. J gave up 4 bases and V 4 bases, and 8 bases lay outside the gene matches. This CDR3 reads CASSPQQGSYNSPLHF. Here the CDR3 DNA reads TGTGCCAGCAGCCCCCAACAGGGGTCTTATAATTCACCCCTCCACTTT.

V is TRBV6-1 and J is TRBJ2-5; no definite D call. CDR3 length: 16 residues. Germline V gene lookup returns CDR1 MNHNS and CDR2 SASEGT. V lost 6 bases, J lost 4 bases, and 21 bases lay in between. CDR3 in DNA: TGTGCCAGCAGCTTGAACCTTAACAACGACGGAGAGACCCAGTACTTC. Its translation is CASSLNLNNDGETQYF.

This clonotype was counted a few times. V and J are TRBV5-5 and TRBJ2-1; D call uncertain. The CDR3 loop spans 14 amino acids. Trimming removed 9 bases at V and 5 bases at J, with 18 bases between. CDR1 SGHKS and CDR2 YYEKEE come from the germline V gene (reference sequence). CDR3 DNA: TGTGCCATGGGCCCCGGGCGACGGCACAATGAGCAGTTCTTC. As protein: CAMGPGRRHNEQFF.

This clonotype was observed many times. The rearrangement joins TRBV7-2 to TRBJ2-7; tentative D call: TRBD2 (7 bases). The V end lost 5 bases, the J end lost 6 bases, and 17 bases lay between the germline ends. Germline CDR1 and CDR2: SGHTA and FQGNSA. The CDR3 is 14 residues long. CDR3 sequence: CASSAWGGRVEQYF. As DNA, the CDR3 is TGTGCCAGCAGCGCCTGGGGGGGCAGGGTCGAGCAGTACTTC.

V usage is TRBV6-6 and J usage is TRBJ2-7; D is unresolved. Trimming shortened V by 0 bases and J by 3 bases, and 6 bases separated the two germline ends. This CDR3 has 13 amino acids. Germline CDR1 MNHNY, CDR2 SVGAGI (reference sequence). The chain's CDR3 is CASSYSINYEQYF. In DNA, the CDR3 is TGTGCCAGCAGTTACTCGATCAACTACGAGCAGTACTTC.

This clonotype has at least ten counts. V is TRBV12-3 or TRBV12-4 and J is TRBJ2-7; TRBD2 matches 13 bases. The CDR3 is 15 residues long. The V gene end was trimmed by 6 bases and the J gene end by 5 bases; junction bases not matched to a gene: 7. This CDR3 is CASSLGLAGVNEQYF. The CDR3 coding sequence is TGTGCCAGCAGCCTCGGACTAGCGGGGGTGAACGAGCAGTACTTC.

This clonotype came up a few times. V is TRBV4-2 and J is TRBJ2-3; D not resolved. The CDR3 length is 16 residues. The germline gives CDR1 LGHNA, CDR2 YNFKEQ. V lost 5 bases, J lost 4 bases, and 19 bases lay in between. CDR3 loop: CASSLGPIPRPDTQYF. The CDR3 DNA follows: TGTGCCAGCAGCTTGGGCCCAATCCCTCGCCCAGATACGCAGTATTTT.

The DNA for the CDR3 is TGTGCCAGCACCTCCTCTTGGGGGCCCAACACCGGGGAGCTGTTTTTT. It is translated as CASTSSWGPNTGELFF. The chain combines TRBV3-1 with TRBJ2-2; weak D call: TRBD1 (6 bases). Germline V gives CDR1 LGHDT, CDR2 YNNKEL (reference sequence). The CDR3 runs to 16 residues. The ends were cut back, 7 bases at V and 2 bases at J, with 17 bases in the middle.

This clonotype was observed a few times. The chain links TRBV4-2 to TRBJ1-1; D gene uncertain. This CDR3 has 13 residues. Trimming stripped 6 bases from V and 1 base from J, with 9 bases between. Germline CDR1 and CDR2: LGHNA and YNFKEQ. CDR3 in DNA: TGTGCCAGCAGACTTGAACGGAACACTGAAGCTTTCTTT. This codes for CASRLERNTEAFF.

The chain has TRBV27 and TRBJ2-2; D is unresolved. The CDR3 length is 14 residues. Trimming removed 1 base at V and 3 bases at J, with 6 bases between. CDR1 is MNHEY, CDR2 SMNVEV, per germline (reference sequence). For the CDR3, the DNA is TGTGCCAGCAGTTTATTTCCAGACACCGGGGAGCTGTTTTTT. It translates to CASSLFPDTGELFF.

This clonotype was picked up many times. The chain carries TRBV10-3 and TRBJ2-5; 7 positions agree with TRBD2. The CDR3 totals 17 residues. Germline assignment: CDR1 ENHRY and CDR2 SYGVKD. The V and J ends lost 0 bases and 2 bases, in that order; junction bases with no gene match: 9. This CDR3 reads CAISESERGRLQETQYF. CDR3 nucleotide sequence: TGTGCCATCAGTGAGTCTGAGCGGGGTCGGTTACAAGAGACCCAGTACTTC.

The CDR3 region has the DNA TGCGCCAGCAGCTGGACCGGGGGGGATGACAATGAGCAGTTCTTC. Its protein product is CASSWTGGDDNEQFF. The rearrangement links TRBV5-1 to TRBJ2-1; 8 positions agree with TRBD2. Trimming cost V 3 bases and J 5 bases; bases outside gene matches: 7. Germline loops: CDR1 SGHRS, CDR2 YFSETQ. This CDR3 is 15 amino acids long.

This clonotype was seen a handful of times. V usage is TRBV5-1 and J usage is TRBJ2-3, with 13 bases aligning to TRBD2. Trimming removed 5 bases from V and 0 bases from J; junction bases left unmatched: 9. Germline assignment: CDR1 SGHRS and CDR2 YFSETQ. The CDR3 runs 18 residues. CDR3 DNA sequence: TGCGCCAGCAGATATACTAGCGGGGGGGCAACGAGCACAGATACGCAGTATTTT. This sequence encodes CASRYTSGGATSTDTQYF.

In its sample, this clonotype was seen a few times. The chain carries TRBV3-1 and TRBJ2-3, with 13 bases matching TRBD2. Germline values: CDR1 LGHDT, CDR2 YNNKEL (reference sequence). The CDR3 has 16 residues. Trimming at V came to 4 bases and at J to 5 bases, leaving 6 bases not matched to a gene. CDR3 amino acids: CASSPGLAGLLDTQYF. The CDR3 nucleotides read TGTGCCAGCAGCCCGGGACTAGCGGGGCTTCTAGATACGCAGTATTTT.

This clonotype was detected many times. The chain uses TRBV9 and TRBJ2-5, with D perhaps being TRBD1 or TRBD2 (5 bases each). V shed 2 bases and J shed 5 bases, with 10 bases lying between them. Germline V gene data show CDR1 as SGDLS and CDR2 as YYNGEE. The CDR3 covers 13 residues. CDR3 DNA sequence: TGTGCCAGCAGCGTTTACGGGACGGAGACCCAGTACTTC. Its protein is CASSVYGTETQYF.

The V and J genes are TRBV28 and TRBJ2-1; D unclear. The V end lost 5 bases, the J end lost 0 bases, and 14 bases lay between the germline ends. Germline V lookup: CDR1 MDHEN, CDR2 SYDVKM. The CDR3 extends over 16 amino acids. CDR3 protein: CASSHYSWSSYNEQFF. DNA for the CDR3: TGTGCCAGCAGTCACTATTCTTGGAGCTCCTACAATGAGCAGTTCTTC.

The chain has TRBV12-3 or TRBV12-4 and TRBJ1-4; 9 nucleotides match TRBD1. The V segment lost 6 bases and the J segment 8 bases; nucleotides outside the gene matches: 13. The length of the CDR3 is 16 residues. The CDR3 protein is CASSPQRGQGYEKLFF. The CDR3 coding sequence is TGTGCCAGCAGCCCCCAGAGGGGACAGGGATACGAAAAACTGTTTTTT.